The 2 T cell receptor beta chains below were found in one sample sequenced in a study of shared clonotypes between healthy human individuals. Assay: immunoSEQ multiplex PCR; the TCRdb copy retains only in-frame clones and omits some. The sample carries nearly 1 million clones, over 75% recorded once. The source material was memory CD4+ T cells sorted from blood. The sample's subset: CD45RA-negative fraction. These receptor sequences come from a man between 18 and 29 years old in good health.

This clone was counted between two and nine times. The chain uses TRBV18 and TRBJ1-1; D uncertain. The germline CDR1 and CDR2 sequences are KGHSH and LQKENI. Trimming removed 3 bases from V and 4 bases from J, with 12 bases in between. The CDR3 loop spans 14 amino acids. CDR3 nucleotide sequence: TGTGCCAGCTCACCTTCCACACGCATCACTGAAGCTTTCTTT. Its translation is CASSPSTRITEAFF.

The chain is built from TRBV6-5 and TRBJ1-1, with TRBD1 as a possible D gene (5 bases). Germline values: CDR1 MNHEY, CDR2 SVGAGI. V was cut by 2 bases and J by 2 bases, with 15 bases left in between. There are 16 residues in the CDR3. CDR3 sequence reads: CASSYGRGSINTEAFF. CDR3 in DNA: TGTGCCAGCAGTTACGGTCGGGGCTCTATCAACACTGAAGCTTTCTTT.